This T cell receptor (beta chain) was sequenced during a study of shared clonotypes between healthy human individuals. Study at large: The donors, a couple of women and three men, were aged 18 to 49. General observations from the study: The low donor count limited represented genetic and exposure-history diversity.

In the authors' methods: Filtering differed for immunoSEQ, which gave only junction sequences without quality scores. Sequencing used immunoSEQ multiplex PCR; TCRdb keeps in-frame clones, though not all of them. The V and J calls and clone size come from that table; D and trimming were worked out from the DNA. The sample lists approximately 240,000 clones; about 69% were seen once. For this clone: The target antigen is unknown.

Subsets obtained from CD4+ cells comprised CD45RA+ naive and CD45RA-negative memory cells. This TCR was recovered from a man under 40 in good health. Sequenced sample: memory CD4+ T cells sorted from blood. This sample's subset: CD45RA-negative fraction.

CDR3 DNA sequence: TGTGCCATCAGGGGGGGAGACGGACAGGGTGGTGAAAAACTGTTTTTT. Translated, it gives CAIRGGDGQGGEKLFF. The J gene is TRBJ1-4, the V gene TRBV10-3; TRBD1 agrees at 8 bases. The CDR3 consists of 16 residues. Trimming cost V 6 bases and J 7 bases; bases outside gene matches: 13. Per germline, CDR1 ENHRY and CDR2 SYGVKD.